This TCR beta chain was profiled in a study of chemoradiotherapy in HPV16-positive cancers. On the study more broadly: Functional T-cell assays on a couple of HPV16-positive patients' cells defined candidate HPV-specific clones and common TCR motifs. Overall study findings and caveats: For HPV16-positive patients, expanding HPV-responsive T cells associated with longer recurrence-free survival. During treatment, candidate HPV-specific clones and E7-related motifs expanded in tumor.

Libraries were prepared by immunoSEQ multiplex PCR; TCRdb keeps only in-frame clonotypes and omits some of them. The top ten clones hold 25% to 35% of a sample with roughly 5,500 clones, 65% to 75% of them seen once. About this clone: Its antigen is unknown.

Repertoires were sampled repeatedly during chemoradiotherapy. CDR1 SEHNR and CDR2 FQNEAQ come from the germline V gene (reference sequence). The CDR3 consists of 14 residues. The V gene lost 4 bases and the J gene lost 3 bases, with 12 bases spanning the gap. Sequenced here: tumor tissue, sampled from a patient who underwent chemoradiotherapy. This sequence originates from a human donor with HPV-associated anogenital cancer. V is TRBV7-9 and J is TRBJ1-2; tentatively, D is TRBD1 (5 bases). The CDR3: CASSSQGSDYGYTF. CDR3 bases: TGTGCCAGCAGCTCGCAGGGAAGTGACTATGGCTACACCTTC.